This T cell receptor (beta chain) was sequenced for a study of somatic mutations in cytotoxic T cells in rheumatoid arthritis. Overall study context: Patients had around 30 ml EDTA blood drawn right after diagnosis, before any treatment.

How the authors handled the data: Only a few patient CD8+ clones above 1% matched published virus-specific TCRB sequences. TCRdb's table, derived via immunoSEQ multiplex PCR, lists solely in-frame clones and lacks some. V and J calls and clone size come straight from that table; D and trimming were deduced from the DNA. The top ten clones hold around 35% of a sample with 9,500 to 13,000 clones, about 69% of them seen once. The study, taken as a whole, reports: There were about an eighth of the roughly 60 patients in whom the largest CD8+ clone exceeded 20% of CD8+ cells. CD8+ clonality rose with age in rheumatoid arthritis patients, not healthy controls.

Deletions cut 1 base from V and 3 bases from J, with 10 bases between. This CDR3 region has 15 residues. Germline-derived CDR1 and CDR2 are MGHRA and YSYEKL. On this clone itself: What it binds is not known.

The source is an adult with rheumatoid arthritis. This chain links TRBV4-1 with TRBJ1-5; D may be TRBD1 (5 bases). The material sequenced was CD8+ T cells sorted from blood. CDR3 amino acids: CASSQGQLYNQPQHF. DNA of the CDR3: TGCGCCAGCAGCCAAGGACAGCTTTACAATCAGCCCCAGCATTTT.